This record looks at one TCR beta chain sequence and its context. Its target is unknown. This record belongs to a study of persistence of HIV-infected CD4 T cells. Study in general: Median time on suppressive ART was about 8 years. Up to roughly 180 mL blood was drawn at multiple time points; a couple of donors had single-time leukapheresis.

The libraries were made with immunoSEQ version 4 in survey mode. Sequencing used immunoSEQ multiplex PCR; TCRdb keeps in-frame clones, though not all of them. The data hold approximately 20,000 clones, with about 62% observed a single time. Whole-study results and caveats: TCR oligoclonality correlated with proviral oligoclonality in the same sorted populations. Antigen-responding cells were enriched for degenerate expanded CDR3beta sequences.

An overlapping HIV-1 Gag peptide pool stimulated these cells at 0.75 to 1 ug/peptide/mL. Sorting of responding CD4+ T cells relied on upregulated CD40 ligand together with CD69. The CDR3 loop spans 16 amino acids. Germline V gene data show CDR1 as LNHNV and CDR2 as YYDKDF (reference sequence). V dropped 2 bases and J dropped 6 bases, with 17 bases sitting between them. The receptor's source is an adult woman with HIV who was CMV-seropositive. This rearrangement joins TRBV15 to TRBJ1-5; tentatively, D is TRBD1 (6 bases). The sequenced sample was CD4+ T cells sorted from PBMCs after approximately 19-hour stimulation, obtained from a patient who received antiretroviral therapy. The CDR3 nucleotides are TGTGCCACCAGCAGAAAAAAAAGGGGGGAGGTTCAGCCCCAGCATTTT. Protein: CATSRKKRGEVQPQHF.